The clone carrying this T cell receptor beta chain appeared a few times. The antigen is unknown. The CDR3 spans 14 residues. Trimming stripped 2 bases from V and 7 bases from J, with 12 bases between. Per germline, CDR1 MDHEN and CDR2 SYDVKM. MiXCR, run by TCRdb on the reads, gives a single entry per CDR3 protein. The data show about 150,000 distinct CDR3 sequences, around 22% seen once. The sample originates from a study of T cell repertoires in cytomegalovirus infection. Study-wide background: A matching HLA type, together with CMV infection, was signaled by public TCR beta signatures. Study observations and caveats: HLA-C-restricted CMV-specific TCR beta clonotypes prevailed in the ex vivo response.

This sequence joins TRBV28 and TRBJ2-1; D possibly corresponds to TRBD1 (5 bases). The sequenced sample consisted of PBMCs. The source is a human donor in good health (CMV status not recorded). Some clones in this sample may be carry-over from other donors' samples. CDR3 sequence (DNA): TGTGCCAGCAGTTTAATGGCAGGGAATAATGAGCAGTTCTTC. It translates to CASSLMAGNNEQFF.